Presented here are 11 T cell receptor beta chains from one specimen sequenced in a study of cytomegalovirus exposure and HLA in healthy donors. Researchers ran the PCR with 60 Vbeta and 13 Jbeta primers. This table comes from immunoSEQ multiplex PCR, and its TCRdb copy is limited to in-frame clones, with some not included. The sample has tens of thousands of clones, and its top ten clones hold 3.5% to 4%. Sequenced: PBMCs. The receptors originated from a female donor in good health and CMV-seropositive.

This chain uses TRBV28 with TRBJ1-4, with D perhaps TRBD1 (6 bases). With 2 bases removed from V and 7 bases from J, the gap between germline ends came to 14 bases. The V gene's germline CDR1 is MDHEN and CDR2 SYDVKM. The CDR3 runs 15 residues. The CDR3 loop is CASSLPGGAGEKLFF. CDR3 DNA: TGTGCCAGCAGTTTACCTGGGGGGGCGGGTGAAAAACTGTTTTTT.

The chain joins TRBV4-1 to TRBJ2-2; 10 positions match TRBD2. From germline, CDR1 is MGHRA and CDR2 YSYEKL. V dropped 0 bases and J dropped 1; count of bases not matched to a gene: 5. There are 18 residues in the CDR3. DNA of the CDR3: TGCGCCAGCAGCCAAGAATATAGACTAGCGGGGAACACCGGGGAGCTGTTTTTT. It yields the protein CASSQEYRLAGNTGELFF.

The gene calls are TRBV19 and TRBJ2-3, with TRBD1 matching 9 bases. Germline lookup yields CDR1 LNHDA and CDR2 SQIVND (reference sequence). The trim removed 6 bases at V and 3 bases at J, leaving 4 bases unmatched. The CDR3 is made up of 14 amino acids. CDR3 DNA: TGTGCCAGTAGGGACAGGGGTAGTACAGATACGCAGTATTTT. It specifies CASRDRGSTDTQYF.

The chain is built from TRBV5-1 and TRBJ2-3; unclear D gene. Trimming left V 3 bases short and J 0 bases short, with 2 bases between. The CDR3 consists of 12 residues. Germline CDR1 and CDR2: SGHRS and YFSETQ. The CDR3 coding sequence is TGCGCCAGCAGCTCGAGCACAGATACGCAGTATTTT. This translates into CASSSSTDTQYF.

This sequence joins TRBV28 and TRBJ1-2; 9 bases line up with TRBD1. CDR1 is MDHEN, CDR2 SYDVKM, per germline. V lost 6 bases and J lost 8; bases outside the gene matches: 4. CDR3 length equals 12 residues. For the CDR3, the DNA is TGTGCCAGCAGGGAGACAGGGGGAGGCTACACCTTC. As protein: CASRETGGGYTF.

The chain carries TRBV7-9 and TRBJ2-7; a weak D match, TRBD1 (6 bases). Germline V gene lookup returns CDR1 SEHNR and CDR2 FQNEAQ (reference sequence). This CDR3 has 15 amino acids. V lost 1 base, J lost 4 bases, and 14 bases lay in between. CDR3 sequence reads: CASSLGTGLRYEQYF. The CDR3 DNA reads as TGTGCCAGCAGCTTAGGCACAGGGCTTCGATACGAGCAGTACTTC.

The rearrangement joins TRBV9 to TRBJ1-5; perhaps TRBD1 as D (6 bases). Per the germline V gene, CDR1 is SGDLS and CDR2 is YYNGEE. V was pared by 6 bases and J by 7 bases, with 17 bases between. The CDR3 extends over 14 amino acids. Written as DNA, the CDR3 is TGTGCCAGCACCGTCATCAGGGGCGGCCAGCCCCAGCATTTT. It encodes CASTVIRGGQPQHF.

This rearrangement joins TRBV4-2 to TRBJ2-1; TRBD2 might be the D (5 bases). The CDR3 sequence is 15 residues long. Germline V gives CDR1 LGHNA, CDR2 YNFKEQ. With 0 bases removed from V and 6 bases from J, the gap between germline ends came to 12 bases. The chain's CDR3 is CASSQDPLASNEQFF. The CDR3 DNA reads TGTGCCAGCAGCCAAGACCCGCTAGCCTCCAATGAGCAGTTCTTC.

The chain's CDR3 is CASSPTGTLNQPQHF. Here the CDR3 DNA reads TGTGCCAGCTCCCCCACTGGCACACTAAATCAGCCCCAGCATTTT. This chain links TRBV18 with TRBJ1-5; D is unclear. Germline values: CDR1 KGHSH, CDR2 LQKENI. CDR3 length: 15 amino acids. The germline V and J ends were trimmed by 6 bases and 4 bases, with 16 bases remaining between them.

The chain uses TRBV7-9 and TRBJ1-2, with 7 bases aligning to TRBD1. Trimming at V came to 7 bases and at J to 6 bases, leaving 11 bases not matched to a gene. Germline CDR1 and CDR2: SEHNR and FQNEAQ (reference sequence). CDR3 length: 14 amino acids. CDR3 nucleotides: TGTGCCAGCACCTTCAAGACAGGGTTACATGGCTACACCTTC. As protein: CASTFKTGLHGYTF.

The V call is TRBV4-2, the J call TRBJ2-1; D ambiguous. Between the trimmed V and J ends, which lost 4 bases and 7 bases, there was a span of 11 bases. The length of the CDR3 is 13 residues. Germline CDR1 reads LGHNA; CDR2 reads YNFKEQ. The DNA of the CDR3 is TGTGCCAGCAGCCCCTACACCGGGAATGAGCAGTTCTTC. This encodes CASSPYTGNEQFF.